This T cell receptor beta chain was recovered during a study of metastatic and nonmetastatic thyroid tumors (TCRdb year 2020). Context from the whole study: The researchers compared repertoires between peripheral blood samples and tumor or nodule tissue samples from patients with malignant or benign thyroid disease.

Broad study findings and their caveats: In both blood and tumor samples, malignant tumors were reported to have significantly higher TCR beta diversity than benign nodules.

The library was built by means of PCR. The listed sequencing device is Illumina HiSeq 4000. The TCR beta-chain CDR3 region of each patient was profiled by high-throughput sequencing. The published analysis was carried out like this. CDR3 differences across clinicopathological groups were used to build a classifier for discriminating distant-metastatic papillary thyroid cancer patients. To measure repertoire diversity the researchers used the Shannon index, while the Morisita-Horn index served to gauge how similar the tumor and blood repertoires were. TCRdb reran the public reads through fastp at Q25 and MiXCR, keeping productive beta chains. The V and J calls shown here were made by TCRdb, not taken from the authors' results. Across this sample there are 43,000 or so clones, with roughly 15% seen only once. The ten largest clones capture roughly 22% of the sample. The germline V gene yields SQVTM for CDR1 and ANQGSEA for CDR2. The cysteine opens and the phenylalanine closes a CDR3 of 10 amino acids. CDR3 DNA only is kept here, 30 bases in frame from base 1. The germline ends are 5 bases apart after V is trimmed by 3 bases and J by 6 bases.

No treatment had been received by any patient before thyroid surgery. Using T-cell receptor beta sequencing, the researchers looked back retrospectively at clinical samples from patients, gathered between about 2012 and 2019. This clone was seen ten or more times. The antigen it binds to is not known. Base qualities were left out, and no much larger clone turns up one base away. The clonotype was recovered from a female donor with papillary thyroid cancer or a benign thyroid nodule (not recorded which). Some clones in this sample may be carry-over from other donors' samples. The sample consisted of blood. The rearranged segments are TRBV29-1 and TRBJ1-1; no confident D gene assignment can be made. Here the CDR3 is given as CSVESAEAFF. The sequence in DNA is TGCAGCGTTGAGTCCGCTGAAGCTTTCTTT.